The TCR beta chain described here comes from a study of shared T cell receptors in the human thymus. The CDR3 is 17 amino acids. The V gene lost 5 bases and the J gene lost 1 base, with 21 bases spanning the gap. Germline CDR1 and CDR2: SGHDT and YYEEEE. This clone appeared a few times. The table came from immunoSEQ multiplex PCR; TCRdb's copy has only in-frame clones and leaves some out. The profile shows about 730,000 clones, approximately 85% of them singletons. This sample also belongs to another study, concerning human thymus T cells. That study reports: The source of the thymus tissue was resections taken during corrective heart surgery.

Specimen: thymocytes. V and J are TRBV5-6 and TRBJ2-5, with a weak D call TRBD1 (5 bases). This TCR derives from a girl younger than two with a congenital heart defect. CDR3 amino acids: CASRRDRARRTQETQYF. The CDR3 DNA follows: TGTGCCAGCAGACGAGACAGAGCCCGACGAACCCAAGAGACCCAGTACTTC.